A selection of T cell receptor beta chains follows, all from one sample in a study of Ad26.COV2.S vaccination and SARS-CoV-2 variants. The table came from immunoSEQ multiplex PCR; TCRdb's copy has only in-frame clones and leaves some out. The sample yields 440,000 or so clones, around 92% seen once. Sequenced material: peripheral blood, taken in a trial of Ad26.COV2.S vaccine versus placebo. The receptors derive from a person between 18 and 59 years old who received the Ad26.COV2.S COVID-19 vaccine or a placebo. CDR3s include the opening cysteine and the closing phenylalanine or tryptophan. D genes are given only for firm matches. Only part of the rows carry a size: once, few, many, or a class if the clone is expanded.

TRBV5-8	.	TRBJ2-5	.	CASTYRGGRETQYF	TGTGCCAGCACCTACAGGGGCGGGAGGGAGACCCAGTACTTC
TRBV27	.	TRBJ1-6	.	CASSIRLRDSPLHF	TGTGCCAGCAGTATTAGGCTAAGGGATTCACCCCTCCACTTT
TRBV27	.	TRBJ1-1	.	CASSLLGGTEAFF	TGTGCCAGCAGTTTATTGGGGGGCACTGAAGCTTTCTTT
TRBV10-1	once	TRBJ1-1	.	CASSESGGEAFF	TGCGCCAGCAGTGAGTCAGGGGGTGAAGCTTTCTTT
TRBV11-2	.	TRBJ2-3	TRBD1	CASSLGGGTGASTDTQYF	TGTGCCAGCAGCTTAGGAGGGGGGACAGGGGCTAGCACAGATACGCAGTATTTT
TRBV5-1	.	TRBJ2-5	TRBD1	CASSMQGDVQETQYF	TGCGCCAGCAGCATGCAGGGGGACGTCCAAGAGACCCAGTACTTC
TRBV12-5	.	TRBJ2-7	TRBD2	CASGLRVSGGLSSYEQYF	TGTGCTAGTGGTTTGCGTGTTAGCGGGGGCCTAAGCTCCTACGAGCAGTACTTC
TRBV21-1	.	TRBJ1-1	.	CASSQPGTGMNTEAFF	TGTGCCAGCAGCCAACCCGGGACAGGGATGAACACTGAAGCTTTCTTT
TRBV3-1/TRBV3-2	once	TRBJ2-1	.	CASSTGVNEQFF	TGTGCCAGCAGCACCGGGGTCAATGAGCAGTTCTTC
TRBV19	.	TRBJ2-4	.	CASSMIPKNIQYF	TGTGCCAGTAGTATGATACCCAAAAACATTCAGTACTTC
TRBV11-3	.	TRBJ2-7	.	CASSPSGVGVYEQYF	TGTGCCAGCAGCCCTTCTGGGGTGGGCGTATACGAGCAGTACTTC
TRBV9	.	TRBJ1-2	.	CASSKDGEARYGYTF	TGTGCCAGCAGCAAGGACGGTGAAGCCCGGTATGGCTACACCTTC
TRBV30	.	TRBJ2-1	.	CAWSRIGGEQFF	TGTGCCTGGAGTCGGATTGGAGGGGAGCAGTTCTTC
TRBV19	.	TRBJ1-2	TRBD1	CASLDRGSGSYGYTF	TGTGCCAGCCTGGACAGGGGGTCGGGAAGCTATGGCTACACCTTC
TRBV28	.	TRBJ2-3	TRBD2	CASSSIIKTGTRDTDTQYF	TGTGCCAGCAGTTCGATTATAAAAACCGGGACTAGGGACACAGATACGCAGTATTTT
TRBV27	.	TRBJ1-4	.	CASSLSGEKLFF	TGTGCCAGCAGTTTATCAGGGGAAAAACTGTTTTTT
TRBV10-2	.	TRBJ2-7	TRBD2	CASSPTSGGTYEQYF	TGCGCCAGCAGTCCAACTAGCGGGGGGACCTACGAGCAGTACTTC
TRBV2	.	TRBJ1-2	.	CASSPNGARYTF	TGTGCCAGCAGTCCAAATGGGGCGCGCTACACCTTC
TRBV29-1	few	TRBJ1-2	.	CSVEDPHTAVLFGYTF	TGCAGCGTTGAAGACCCACACACGGCAGTATTATTCGGCTACACCTTC
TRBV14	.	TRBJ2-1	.	CASSQDLGNEQFF	TGTGCCAGCAGCCAAGATTTGGGGAATGAGCAGTTCTTC
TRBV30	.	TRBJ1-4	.	CAWSRFPQGEKLFF	TGTGCCTGGAGTCGTTTTCCCCAGGGGGAAAAACTGTTTTTT
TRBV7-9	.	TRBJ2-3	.	CASSLLGAPDTQYF	TGTGCCAGCAGCCTTCTCGGGGCCCCAGATACGCAGTATTTT
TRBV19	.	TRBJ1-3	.	CASSTGDGGNTIYF	TGTGCCAGTAGTACAGGGGACGGTGGAAACACCATATATTTT
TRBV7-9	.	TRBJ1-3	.	CASSPRAVGTASGNTIYF	TGTGCCAGCAGCCCCAGGGCCGTCGGCACCGCCTCTGGAAACACCATATATTTT
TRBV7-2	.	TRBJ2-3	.	CASSLSTDTQYF	TGTGCCAGCAGCTTAAGTACAGATACGCAGTATTTT
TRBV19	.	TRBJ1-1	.	CASSPDWGTSSTEAFF	TGTGCCAGTAGTCCTGATTGGGGTACTTCGAGCACTGAAGCTTTCTTT
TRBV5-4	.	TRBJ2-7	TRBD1	CASSLPGTATYEQYF	TGTGCCAGCAGCCTTCCCGGGACAGCGACCTACGAGCAGTACTTC
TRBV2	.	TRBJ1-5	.	CASSARTWDQPQHF	TGTGCCAGCAGTGCCAGGACCTGGGATCAGCCCCAGCATTTT
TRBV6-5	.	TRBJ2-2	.	CASSYSERRNTGELFF	TGTGCCAGCAGTTACTCAGAAAGGAGAAACACCGGGGAGCTGTTTTTT
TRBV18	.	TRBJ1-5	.	CASSPDRNQPQHF	TGTGCCAGCTCCCCGGACCGAAATCAGCCCCAGCATTTT
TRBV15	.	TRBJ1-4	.	CATSRDGNSAEKLFF	TGTGCCACCAGCAGAGATGGGAACAGCGCTGAAAAACTGTTTTTT
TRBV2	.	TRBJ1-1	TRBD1	CASIGQGVTEAFF	TGTGCCAGCATCGGACAGGGGGTTACTGAAGCTTTCTTT
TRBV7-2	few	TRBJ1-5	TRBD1	CASSSTGGGRPQHF	TGTGCCAGCAGCTCGACAGGGGGCGGTCGGCCCCAGCATTTT
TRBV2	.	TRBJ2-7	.	CASVEEQISYEQYF	TGTGCCAGCGTGGAAGAACAGATCTCCTACGAGCAGTACTTC
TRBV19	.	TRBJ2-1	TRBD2	CASSIDQLAGGFSYNEQFF	TGTGCCAGTAGTATAGATCAGCTAGCGGGGGGCTTCTCCTACAATGAGCAGTTCTTC